Listed below are T cell receptor beta chains from one sample, sequenced in a study of T cell responses to AZD1222 COVID-19 vaccine. The data were produced by immunoSEQ multiplex PCR, yet TCRdb's version contains in-frame clones alone and is incomplete. The sample lists roughly 180,000 clones; approximately 86% were seen once. The sequencing used peripheral blood, collected on day 0 of AZD1222 vaccination. The receptor source for this set is an adult in good health. CDR3s include the opening cysteine and the closing phenylalanine or tryptophan. Fields, in order: D gene, J gene, V gene, clone size, CDR3 protein, CDR3 DNA. A D gene is named only where the DNA matches it firmly. Rows give clone size only sometimes, using once, few, many, or a class for an expanded clone.

TRBD1 | TRBJ1-1 | TRBV5-6 | NA | CASSTGTGNTEAFF | TGTGCCAGCAGCACCGGGACAGGGAACACTGAAGCTTTCTTT
TRBD1 | TRBJ2-7 | TRBV5-1 | NA | CASSVGQGGYEQYF | TGCGCCAGCAGCGTAGGACAGGGTGGCTACGAGCAGTACTTC
NA | TRBJ1-1 | TRBV19 | once | CASRHQGTNTEAFF | TGTGCCAGTAGGCATCAGGGAACGAACACTGAAGCTTTCTTT
NA | TRBJ1-2 | TRBV5-4 | NA | CASSFSSDPLDGYTF | TGTGCCAGCAGCTTTTCCTCCGACCCTTTGGATGGCTACACCTTC
TRBD1 | TRBJ1-3 | TRBV5-1 | NA | CASSSRQGVSSGNTIYF | TGCGCCAGCAGCTCCCGACAGGGGGTAAGCTCTGGAAACACCATATATTTT
NA | TRBJ1-2 | TRBV2 | NA | CATQFSSGRPGAYGYTF | TGTGCCACCCAGTTCAGCAGCGGCCGGCCAGGCGCCTATGGCTACACCTTC
TRBD1 | TRBJ2-7 | TRBV6-5 | NA | CASGRTGTYEQYF | TGTGCCAGCGGACGGACAGGGACTTACGAGCAGTACTTC
TRBD1 | TRBJ1-5 | TRBV18 | NA | CASSPGTGGGNQPQHF | TGTGCCAGCTCACCAGGGACAGGCGGCGGCAATCAGCCCCAGCATTTT
NA | TRBJ2-5 | TRBV6-2/TRBV6-3 | NA | CASSYGGGTQYF | TGTGCCAGCAGTTACGGTGGGGGGACCCAGTACTTC
NA | TRBJ2-1 | TRBV7-3 | NA | CASSLVEVSYNEQFF | TGTGCCAGCAGCTTGGTGGAGGTCTCCTACAATGAGCAGTTCTTC
TRBD1 | TRBJ1-5 | TRBV28 | NA | CASSPFRQGSNQPQHF | TGTGCCAGCAGTCCTTTTAGACAGGGTAGCAATCAGCCCCAGCATTTT
NA | TRBJ1-2 | TRBV28 | NA | CASSLPVPPSYTF | TGTGCCAGCAGTTTACCAGTTCCTCCAAGCTACACCTTC
NA | TRBJ1-4 | TRBV5-1 | NA | CASSREGTNEKLFF | TGCGCCAGCAGCCGCGAGGGCACGAATGAAAAACTGTTTTTT
TRBD1 | TRBJ1-1 | TRBV30 | NA | CAWSSTGVEAFF | TGTGCCTGGAGTTCGACAGGGGTTGAAGCTTTCTTT
NA | TRBJ2-7 | TRBV6-5 | NA | CASSTRGIGEQYF | TGTGCCAGCAGTACTAGGGGGATCGGCGAGCAGTACTTC
NA | TRBJ1-2 | TRBV7-3 | once | CASSPDGLYGYTF | TGTGCCAGCAGCCCGGACGGTTTGTATGGCTACACCTTC
NA | TRBJ2-5 | TRBV7-9 | NA | CASSPWGGGEETQYF | TGTGCCAGCAGCCCGTGGGGAGGGGGCGAGGAGACCCAGTACTTC
TRBD1 | TRBJ1-2 | TRBV5-4 | NA | CASSFQGGYGYTF | TGTGCCAGCAGCTTCCAGGGGGGCTATGGCTACACCTTC
NA | TRBJ1-2 | TRBV7-3 | few | CASSSTGNEGYGYTF | TGTGCCAGCAGCTCCACAGGGAACGAGGGCTATGGCTACACCTTC